The 28 T cell receptor beta chains listed next were all sequenced from one sample in a study of T cell repertoires in ileal Crohn's disease. TCRdb keeps only in-frame clones here, not all; method: immunoSEQ multiplex PCR. The table includes about 13,000 clones, about 67% detected once. Sample time point: neoterminal ileum biopsy at postoperative endoscopy, about 6 months after surgery. Source material: ileal tissue. The receptors here all came from an adult with Crohn's disease.

V and J are TRBV7-2 and TRBJ2-2; 7 bases are a match to TRBD2. This CDR3 spans 14 amino acids. V shed 7 bases, J shed 5 bases, and the junction held 7 bases outside the gene matches. Germline CDR1 SGHTA, CDR2 FQGNSA. CDR3 nucleotide sequence: TGTGCCAGCAAAACGGGGGGTGGAACCGGGGAGCTGTTTTTT. Protein sequence: CASKTGGGTGELFF.

This chain's CDR3 is CASSGGTVQETQYF. CDR3 nucleotides: TGCGCCAGCAGCGGCGGGACAGTGCAAGAGACCCAGTACTTC. This rearrangement joins TRBV5-1 to TRBJ2-5; perhaps TRBD1 as D (7 bases). This CDR3 is 14 amino acids long. The germline gives CDR1 SGHRS, CDR2 YFSETQ. V gave up 4 bases and J gave up 2 bases, with 12 bases separating them.

As to this clone: Other DNA sequences in the same sample also yield this CDR3. The chain combines TRBV7-9 with TRBJ2-7; the D is unclear. This CDR3 has 14 amino acids. The germline CDR1 and CDR2 sequences are SEHNR and FQNEAQ (reference sequence). Deletions cut 1 base from V and 3 bases from J, with 10 bases between. CDR3 nucleotide sequence: TGTGCCAGCAGCTTAGGGCAGGCCAGCTACGAGCAGTACTTC. It is translated as CASSLGQASYEQYF.

This clone was counted between two and nine times. The rearrangement uses TRBV4-2 and TRBJ2-2; possibly TRBD1 or TRBD2 for D (5 bases each). In germline, CDR1 is LGHNA, CDR2 YNFKEQ. V gave up 4 bases and J gave up 7 bases, with 13 bases separating them. The CDR3 extends over 14 amino acids. CDR3 loop: CASSLLGENGELFF. Written as DNA, the CDR3 is TGTGCCAGCAGCCTATTGGGGGAGAACGGGGAGCTGTTTTTT.

The chain employs TRBV6-4 and TRBJ1-2; 7 bases match TRBD1. The CDR3 extends over 14 amino acids. Germline CDR1 is MRHNA and CDR2 is SNTAGT. Unmatched junction bases numbered 11, after V lost 8 bases and J lost 5 bases. CDR3 coding DNA: TGTGCCAGCGTCCGGGCAAGGGGGCCATATGGCTACACCTTC. Translated: CASVRARGPYGYTF.

This clone was observed once. The V gene is TRBV2, the J gene TRBJ2-7, with 8 positions matching TRBD1. The V gene end was trimmed by 7 bases and the J gene end by 1 base; junction bases not matched to a gene: 3. Germline V gene lookup returns CDR1 SNHLY and CDR2 FYNNEI. The CDR3 is made up of 13 amino acids. The CDR3: CASTGQGSYEQYF. CDR3 nucleotides: TGTGCCAGCACCGGACAGGGATCCTACGAGCAGTACTTC. Full variable domain (rest looked up from reference TRBV2 and TRBJ2-7): EPEVTQTPSHQVTQMGQEVILRCVPISNHLYFYWYRQILGQKVEFLVSFYNNEISEKSEIFDDQFSVERPDGSNFTLKIRSTKLEDSAMYFCASTGQGSYEQYFGPGTRLTVT.

V usage is TRBV19 and J usage is TRBJ2-2; D not certain. The V gene's germline CDR1 is LNHDA and CDR2 SQIVND (reference sequence). The V end lost 5 bases, the J end lost 7 bases, and 11 bases lay between the germline ends. The CDR3 is 13 amino acids. CDR3 in amino acids: CASSPRRGGELFF. Written as DNA, the CDR3 is TGTGCCAGTAGTCCTCGACGAGGCGGGGAGCTGTTTTTT.

A word on this clone: One end of the junction varies from germline; a read error may be responsible. This chain uses TRBV7-7 with TRBJ2-5, with TRBD2 matching over 10 bases. The V gene's germline CDR1 is SSHAT and CDR2 FNYEAQ (reference sequence). This CDR3 comprises 15 residues. The CDR3 DNA reads TGTGCTAGCAGCCGGGGGAGCGGGGGGGTTGAGACCCAGTACTTC. It is translated as CASSRGSGGVETQYF.

The V gene is TRBV7-3, the J gene TRBJ2-5, with 11 bases that match TRBD2. Unmatched junction bases numbered 9, after V lost 6 bases and J lost 0 bases. This CDR3 is built from 17 residues. Germline-derived CDR1 and CDR2 are SGHTA and FQGTGA. The CDR3 DNA is TGTGCCAGCAGTCCCACAGGGACTAGCGGTTACCAAGAGACCCAGTACTTC. Translated: CASSPTGTSGYQETQYF.

The rearrangement uses TRBV5-4 and TRBJ2-1; tentative D call: TRBD2 (6 bases). CDR1 and CDR2 from the germline V gene are SGHNT and YYREEE (reference sequence). The V end was cut by 5 bases, the J end by 8 bases, with 20 bases between. The CDR3 runs 15 residues. The CDR3 nucleotides read TGTGCCAGCAGTCCGACTAGAGGCGGTAAACATGAGCAGTTCTTC. This encodes CASSPTRGGKHEQFF.

The chain recombines TRBV18 with TRBJ2-1; 7 positions match TRBD1. The germline V gene encodes CDR1 KGHSH and CDR2 LQKENI. J gave up 5 bases and V 2 bases, and 6 bases lay outside the gene matches. This CDR3 comprises 15 residues. CDR3 amino acids: CASSPVGDRNNEQFF. The CDR3 DNA sequence: TGTGCCAGCTCACCAGTTGGGGACAGAAACAATGAGCAGTTCTTC.

This clone came up a few times. The V gene is TRBV4-2, the J gene TRBJ1-6; possible D gene TRBD1, 5 bases. The germline V gene has CDR1 LGHNA and CDR2 YNFKEQ. The CDR3 totals 16 residues. Trimming took 0 bases from V and 3 from J, leaving 9 bases between them. CDR3 in amino acids: CASSQEAGHYNSPLHF. Here the CDR3 DNA reads TGTGCCAGCAGCCAAGAAGCAGGGCACTATAATTCACCCCTCCACTTT.

This clone was found a few times. The chain couples TRBV7-2 to TRBJ1-2, with D unclear. This CDR3 contains 14 residues. The V gene lost 1 base and the J gene lost 1 base, with 7 bases spanning the gap. Per germline, CDR1 SGHTA and CDR2 FQGNSA. CDR3 region: CASSLDQNNYGYTF. CDR3 bases: TGTGCCAGCAGCTTAGACCAGAATAACTATGGCTACACCTTC.

This clone counts as medium-sized. V usage is TRBV5-1 and J usage is TRBJ2-5, with a tentative D call TRBD2 (5 bases). The germline CDR1 and CDR2 sequences are SGHRS and YFSETQ. The V gene lost 0 bases and the J gene lost 2 bases, with 17 bases spanning the gap. The CDR3 totals 17 residues. The CDR3: CASSLGTSSEGQETQYF. The CDR3 DNA is TGCGCCAGCAGCTTGGGAACTAGTAGCGAAGGGCAAGAGACCCAGTACTTC.

The J gene is TRBJ2-1, the V gene TRBV10-3; 7 nucleotides align to TRBD1. The V segment lost 2 bases and the J segment 8 bases; nucleotides outside the gene matches: 6. The CDR3 runs to 14 residues. Looked up from germline, CDR1 is ENHRY and CDR2 is SYGVKD. The DNA of the CDR3 is TGTGCCATCAGTGAGAGGCAGGGGGTCGATGAGCAGTTCTTC. Encoded protein: CAISERQGVDEQFF.

This clone has more than one count but fewer than ten. The CDR3 nucleotides are TGTGCCAGCAGCTTCGACCGGGACAGGGGGTATGGCTACACCTTC. Residues: CASSFDRDRGYGYTF. The chain employs TRBV5-5 and TRBJ1-2; 11 positions match TRBD1. There are 15 residues in the CDR3. Germline-derived CDR1 and CDR2 are SGHKS and YYEKEE (reference sequence). J gave up 5 bases and V 2 bases, and 5 bases lay outside the gene matches.

The chain is built from TRBV1 and TRBJ2-7. TRBV1 is a recognized pseudogene. The CDR3 consists of 10 residues. The CDR3 DNA reads as TGCACCAGCAGCCGGGACGAGCAGTACTTC. Protein: CTSSRDEQYF.

This chain connects TRBV7-3 to TRBJ2-7; 8 bases are shared with TRBD1. This CDR3 spans 15 amino acids. Trimming cost V 3 bases and J 0 bases; bases outside gene matches: 4. Germline V gene sequence: CDR1 SGHTA, CDR2 FQGTGA. The CDR3 DNA follows: TGTGCCAGCAGCTTTTCCGGGACAGGCTCCTACGAGCAGTACTTC. Residues: CASSFSGTGSYEQYF.

The chain combines TRBV9 with TRBJ1-1; 7 bases are shared with TRBD1. The CDR3 totals 13 residues. Trimming removed 3 bases from V and 6 bases from J; junction bases left unmatched: 5. In germline, CDR1 is SGDLS, CDR2 YYNGEE. DNA of the CDR3: TGTGCCAGCAGCGCAGGGGGGGTCGCTGAAGCTTTCTTT. This encodes CASSAGGVAEAFF.

The V and J genes are TRBV5-6 and TRBJ2-1; D is perhaps TRBD1 (5 bases). The CDR3 is 15 amino acids. Trimming took off 2 bases at V and 4 bases at J, with 13 bases between the two ends. Germline V gene data show CDR1 as SGHDT and CDR2 as YYEEEE. CDR3 sequence reads: CASSLKQVSYNEQFF. The CDR3 DNA sequence: TGTGCCAGCAGCTTAAAACAGGTCTCATACAATGAGCAGTTCTTC.

The genes are TRBV25-1 and TRBJ1-6; TRBD1 matches 7 bases. CDR1 and CDR2 from the germline V gene are MGHDK and SYGVNS. This CDR3 spans 13 amino acids. V trimming: 6 bases; J trimming: 7 bases; junction bases outside the gene matches: 3. The CDR3 DNA reads as TGTGCCAGCAGAGGGGGCAGGAATTCACCCCTCCACTTT. As protein: CASRGGRNSPLHF.

J is TRBJ1-5 and V is TRBV4-1; D gene ambiguous. CDR3 length: 15 amino acids. The V end lost 5 bases, the J end lost 0 bases, and 11 bases lay between the germline ends. CDR1 is MGHRA, CDR2 YSYEKL, per germline. CDR3 in amino acids: CASSVTEVSNQPQHF. In DNA form, the CDR3 reads TGCGCCAGCAGCGTTACCGAGGTTAGCAATCAGCCCCAGCATTTT.

CDR3 DNA: TGTGCCAGCAGTGCTTACAGGGGCTACGAGCAGTACTTC. Protein product: CASSAYRGYEQYF. This rearrangement joins TRBV2 to TRBJ2-7, with 7 bases lining up with TRBD1. This CDR3 spans 13 amino acids. CDR1 SNHLY and CDR2 FYNNEI come from the germline V gene. The V gene end was trimmed by 4 bases and the J gene end by 3 bases; junction bases not matched to a gene: 3.

The CDR3, as DNA: TGTGCCAGCAGCCAAGATGGGAGGACATCTGGAAACACCATATATTTT. Its translation is CASSQDGRTSGNTIYF. V is TRBV4-2 and J is TRBJ1-3; maybe TRBD1 (5 bases). Trimming removed 0 bases at V and 1 base at J, with 10 bases between. CDR1 is LGHNA and CDR2 is YNFKEQ in the germline V gene. CDR3 length: 16 residues.

The V and J genes are TRBV6-1 and TRBJ2-7, with D perhaps matching TRBD2 (6 bases). V lost 6 bases, J lost 0 bases, and 9 bases lay in between. The germline V gene encodes CDR1 MNHNS and CDR2 SASEGT. This CDR3 is built from 13 residues. This chain's CDR3 is CASRRLVSYEQYF. The CDR3 coding sequence is TGTGCCAGCAGGCGACTAGTCTCCTACGAGCAGTACTTC.

This sequence joins TRBV5-1 and TRBJ2-7, with D perhaps matching TRBD2 (5 bases). The CDR3 length is 15 residues. Germline values: CDR1 SGHRS, CDR2 YFSETQ. The V and J ends lost 5 bases and 5 bases respectively, with 20 bases between them. In DNA form, the CDR3 reads TGCGCCAGCAGTTTCCGACGGGGAGACCTCGACGAGCAGTACTTC. Translation gives CASSFRRGDLDEQYF. Based on the CDR3 plus reference TRBV5-1 and TRBJ2-7, the full variable domain is KAGVTQTPRYLIKTRGQQVTLSCSPISGHRSVSWYQQTPGQGLQFLFEYFSETQRNKGNFPGRFSGRQFSNSRSEMNVSTLELGDSALYLCASSFRRGDLDEQYFGPGTRLTVT.

This clone showed up just once. This chain uses TRBV23-1 with TRBJ1-6; 7 bases are a match to TRBD1. TRBV23-1 is filed as an ORF, its function uncertain. CDR3 length: 18 residues. J lost 4 bases, V lost 2 bases, and 11 bases had no gene match. The chain's CDR3 is CASSQECKPGQYNSPLHF. The CDR3 region has the DNA TGCGCCAGCAGTCAAGAGTGTAAACCGGGACAGTATAATTCACCCCTCCACTTT.

The rearrangement uses TRBV6-5 and TRBJ1-2, with 8 nucleotides matching TRBD1. The CDR3 totals 16 residues. The germline CDR1 and CDR2 sequences are MNHEY and SVGAGI. The V gene end was trimmed by 4 bases and the J gene end by 4 bases; junction bases not matched to a gene: 11. In DNA form, the CDR3 reads TGTGCCAGCAGTTTTGACGGGACAGGTCCTCTCTATGGCTACACCTTC. It yields the protein CASSFDGTGPLYGYTF.